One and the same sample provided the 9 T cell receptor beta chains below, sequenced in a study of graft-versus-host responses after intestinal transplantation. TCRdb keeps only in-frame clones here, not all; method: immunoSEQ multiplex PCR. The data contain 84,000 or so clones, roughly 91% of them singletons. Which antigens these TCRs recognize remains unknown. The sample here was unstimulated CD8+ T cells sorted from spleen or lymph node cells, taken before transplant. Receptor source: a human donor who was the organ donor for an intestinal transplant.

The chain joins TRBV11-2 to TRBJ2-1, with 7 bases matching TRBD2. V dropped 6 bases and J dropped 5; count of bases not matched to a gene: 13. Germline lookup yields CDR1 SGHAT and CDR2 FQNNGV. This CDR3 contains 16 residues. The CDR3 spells CASRQTRDYPNNEQFF. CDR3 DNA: TGTGCCAGCAGACAAACCCGGGACTACCCCAACAATGAGCAGTTCTTC.

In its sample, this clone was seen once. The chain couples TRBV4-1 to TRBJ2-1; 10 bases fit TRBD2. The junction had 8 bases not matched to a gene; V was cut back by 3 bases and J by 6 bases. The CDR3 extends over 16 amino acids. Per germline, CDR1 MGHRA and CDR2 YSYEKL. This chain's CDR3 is CASSHPKRGGTNEQFF. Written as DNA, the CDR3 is TGCGCCAGCAGCCATCCCAAGCGGGGGGGCACCAATGAGCAGTTCTTC.

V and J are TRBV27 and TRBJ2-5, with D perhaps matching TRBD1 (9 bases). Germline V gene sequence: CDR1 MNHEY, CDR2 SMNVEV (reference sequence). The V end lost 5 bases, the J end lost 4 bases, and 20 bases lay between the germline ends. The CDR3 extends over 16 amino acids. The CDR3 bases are TGTGCCAGCAGTACCGGGAGGGACAGGGTGAGAGAGACCCAGTACTTC. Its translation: CASSTGRDRVRETQYF.

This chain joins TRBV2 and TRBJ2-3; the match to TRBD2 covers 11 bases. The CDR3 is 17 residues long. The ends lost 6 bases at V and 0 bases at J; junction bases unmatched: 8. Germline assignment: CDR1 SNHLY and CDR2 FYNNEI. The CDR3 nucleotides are TGTGCCAGCAGGACTAGCGGGAAAATCTTTAGCACAGATACGCAGTATTTT. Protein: CASRTSGKIFSTDTQYF. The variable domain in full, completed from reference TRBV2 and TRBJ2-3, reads EPEVTQTPSHQVTQMGQEVILRCVPISNHLYFYWYRQILGQKVEFLVSFYNNEISEKSEIFDDQFSVERPDGSNFTLKIRSTKLEDSAMYFCASRTSGKIFSTDTQYFGPGTRLTVL.

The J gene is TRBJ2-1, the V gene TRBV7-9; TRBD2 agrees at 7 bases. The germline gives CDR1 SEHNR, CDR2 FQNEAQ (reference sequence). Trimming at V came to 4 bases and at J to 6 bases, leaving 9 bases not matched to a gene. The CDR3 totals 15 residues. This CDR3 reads CASSSQRGDSNEQFF. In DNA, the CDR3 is TGTGCCAGCAGCTCCCAGCGGGGAGATAGCAATGAGCAGTTCTTC.

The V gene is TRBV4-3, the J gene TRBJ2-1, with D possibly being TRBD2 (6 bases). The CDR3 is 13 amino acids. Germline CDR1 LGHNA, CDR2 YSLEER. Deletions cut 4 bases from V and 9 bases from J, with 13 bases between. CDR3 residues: CASSPGRISEQFF. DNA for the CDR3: TGCGCCAGCAGCCCAGGGAGGATCAGTGAGCAGTTCTTC.

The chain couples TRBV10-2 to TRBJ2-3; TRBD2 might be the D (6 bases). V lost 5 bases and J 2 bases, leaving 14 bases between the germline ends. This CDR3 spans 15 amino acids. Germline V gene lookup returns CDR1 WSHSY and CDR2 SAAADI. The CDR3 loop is CASSLSREATDTQYF. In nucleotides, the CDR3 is TGCGCCAGCAGTTTATCGAGGGAGGCCACAGATACGCAGTATTTT.

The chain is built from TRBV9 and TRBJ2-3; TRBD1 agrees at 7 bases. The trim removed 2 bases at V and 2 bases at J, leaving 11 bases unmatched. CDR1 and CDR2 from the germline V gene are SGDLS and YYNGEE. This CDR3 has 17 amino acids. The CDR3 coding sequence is TGTGCCAGCAGCGTGCGAGGGAGAGGGGGCTACACAGATACGCAGTATTTT. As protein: CASSVRGRGGYTDTQYF. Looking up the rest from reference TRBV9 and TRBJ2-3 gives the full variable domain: DSGVTQTPKHLITATGQRVTLRCSPRSGDLSVYWYQQSLDQGLQFLIQYYNGEERAKGNILERFSAQQFPDLHSELNLSSLELGDSALYFCASSVRGRGGYTDTQYFGPGTRLTVL.

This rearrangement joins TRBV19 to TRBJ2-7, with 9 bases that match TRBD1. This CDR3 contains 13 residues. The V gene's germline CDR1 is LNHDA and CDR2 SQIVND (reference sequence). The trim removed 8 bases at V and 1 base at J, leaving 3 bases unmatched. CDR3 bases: TGTGCCAGTGGGACAGGGAATTCCTACGAGCAGTACTTC. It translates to CASGTGNSYEQYF.